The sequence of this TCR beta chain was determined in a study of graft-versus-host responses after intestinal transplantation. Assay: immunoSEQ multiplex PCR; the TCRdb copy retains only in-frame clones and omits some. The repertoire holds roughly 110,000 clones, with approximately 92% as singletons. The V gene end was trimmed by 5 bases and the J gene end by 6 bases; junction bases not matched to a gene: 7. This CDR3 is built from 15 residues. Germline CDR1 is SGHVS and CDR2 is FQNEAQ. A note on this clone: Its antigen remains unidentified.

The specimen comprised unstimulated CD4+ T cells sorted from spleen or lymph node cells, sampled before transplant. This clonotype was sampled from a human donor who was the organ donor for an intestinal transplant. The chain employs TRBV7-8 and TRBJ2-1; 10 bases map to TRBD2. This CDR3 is CASSRQGLARNEQFF. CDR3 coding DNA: TGTGCCAGCAGCCGCCAGGGACTAGCGCGCAATGAGCAGTTCTTC.